This T cell receptor (beta chain) comes out of a study of blood T cell repertoires in COVID-19. Overall study context: Spain, Italy and the United States supplied samples that represented acute and convalescent COVID-19. T cells, B-cell-depleted T cells, or PBMCs supplied cDNA or gDNA.

Authors' methods: Amplification with reference gene primers provided the estimates of nucleated cell counts. Measured with immunoSEQ multiplex PCR; TCRdb has only the in-frame clones, and not every one. The V and J calls and clone size are taken from that table; D and trimming were inferred from the DNA. The repertoire holds 120,000 to 150,000 clones, with around 79% as singletons. The V segment lost 4 bases and the J segment 2 bases; nucleotides outside the gene matches: 3. The length of the CDR3 is 14 residues. The V gene's germline CDR1 is SGHKS and CDR2 YYEKEE (reference sequence). The chain recombines TRBV5-5 with TRBJ2-7, with 10 positions matching TRBD2. Material for sequencing was peripheral blood. The sequence was obtained from a man between 60 and 75 years old with acute or convalescent COVID-19. The CDR3 region is CASSAGLATYEQYF. Written as DNA, the CDR3 is TGTGCCAGCAGCGCGGGACTAGCGACCTACGAGCAGTACTTC.